This T cell receptor (beta chain) stems from a study of cytomegalovirus exposure and HLA in healthy donors. General study results and limits: Per a prior analysis, the majority of TCR beta V segments were productive roughly 90% or roughly 30% of the time.

In regard to this clone: Its specificity is unknown.

Primers included in the PCR were 60 Vbeta and 13 Jbeta primers. Some clones are missing from TCRdb's copy, which holds only in-frame ones; the method was immunoSEQ multiplex PCR. This sample has 150,000 or so clones, with around 80% found just once. The CDR3 is made up of 14 amino acids. The germline V gene encodes CDR1 LNHDA and CDR2 SQIVND (reference sequence). J lost 0 bases, V lost 7 bases, and 3 bases had no gene match. The V gene is TRBV19, the J gene TRBJ2-3, with 8 bases matching TRBD2. Sequenced sample: PBMCs. The sequence was collected from a male donor in good health and CMV-seropositive. CDR3 in DNA: TGTGCCAGTACCCCGGGAGGGAGCACAGATACGCAGTATTTT. This translates into CASTPGGSTDTQYF.